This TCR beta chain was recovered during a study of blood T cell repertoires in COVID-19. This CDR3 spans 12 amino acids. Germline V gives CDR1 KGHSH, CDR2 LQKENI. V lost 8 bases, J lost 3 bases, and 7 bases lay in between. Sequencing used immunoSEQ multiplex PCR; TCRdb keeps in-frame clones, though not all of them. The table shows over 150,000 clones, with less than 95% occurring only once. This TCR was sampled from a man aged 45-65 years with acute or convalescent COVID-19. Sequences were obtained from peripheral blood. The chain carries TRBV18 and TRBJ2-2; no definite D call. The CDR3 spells CASLRDTGELFF. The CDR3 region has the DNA TGTGCCAGCCTACGGGACACCGGGGAGCTGTTTTTT.